This TCR beta chain was identified in a study of T cell repertoires in ileal Crohn's disease. The CDR3 spans 13 residues. V was trimmed by 4 bases and J by 10 bases, leaving 16 bases between them. Germline V gene data show CDR1 as LNHDA and CDR2 as SQIVND (reference sequence). Regarding time point: neoterminal ileum biopsy at postoperative endoscopy, about 6 months after surgery. Adults with ileal or ileocolonic Crohn's disease and an indication for resection were eligible. On this clone: Other DNA sequences from this sample encode an identical CDR3 as well.

Using immunoSEQ multiplex PCR, the repertoire was profiled, and TCRdb retains in-frame clones only, with some absent. The sample has about 9,400 clones, around 80% seen once. The specimen was ileal tissue. The receptor comes from an adult with Crohn's disease. The rearrangement joins TRBV19 to TRBJ1-2; D call uncertain. The chain's CDR3 is CASSNAWTGSYTF. The CDR3 nucleotides are TGTGCCAGTAGTAACGCCTGGACGGGATCCTACACCTTC. The entire variable domain, with the rest obtained from reference TRBV19 and TRBJ1-2, is as follows: DGGITQSPKYLFRKEGQNVTLSCEQNLNHDAMYWYRQDPGQGLRLIYYSQIVNDFQKGDIAEGYSVSREKKESFPLTVTSAQKNPTAFYLCASSNAWTGSYTFGSGTRLTVV.